The rows below give T cell receptor beta chains drawn from one sample of a study of T cell responses to AZD1222 COVID-19 vaccine. The repertoire was sequenced with immunoSEQ multiplex PCR; TCRdb's copy has only in-frame clones and lacks some. The table lists about 160,000 clones, more than 85% of them singletons. Here the sequenced sample was peripheral blood, taken on day 0 of AZD1222 vaccination. The receptors come from an adult in good health. The CDR3 runs from the conserved cysteine through the conserved F or W. The D gene is left open where the match is weak. The size of a clone is reported for some rows only, either as once, few or many, or as a class for expanded clones.

d_call: TRBD2; clone_size: -; v_call: TRBV9; j_call: TRBJ2-5; cdr3_aa: CASSPPGGYQETQYF; cdr3_nt: TGTGCCAGCAGCCCCCCCGGGGGGTATCAAGAGACCCAGTACTTC
d_call: -; clone_size: -; v_call: TRBV12-3/TRBV12-4; j_call: TRBJ1-1; cdr3_aa: CASSLTSTEAFF; cdr3_nt: TGTGCCAGCAGTTTAACCAGCACCGAAGCTTTCTTT
d_call: TRBD2; clone_size: -; v_call: TRBV5-1; j_call: TRBJ2-1; cdr3_aa: CASSPMMAGGAYNEQFF; cdr3_nt: TGCGCCAGCAGTCCAATGATGGCGGGAGGGGCTTACAATGAGCAGTTCTTC
d_call: -; clone_size: -; v_call: TRBV5-1; j_call: TRBJ2-4; cdr3_aa: CASSYREVVGNKNIQYF; cdr3_nt: TGCGCCAGCAGCTACAGGGAGGTGGTGGGGAACAAAAACATTCAGTACTTC
d_call: -; clone_size: -; v_call: TRBV24-1; j_call: TRBJ1-4; cdr3_aa: CATSDSGIGEKLFF; cdr3_nt: TGTGCCACCAGTGATTCCGGGATCGGCGAAAAACTGTTTTTT
d_call: -; clone_size: -; v_call: TRBV11-2; j_call: TRBJ2-7; cdr3_aa: CASSKGTHRSYEQYF; cdr3_nt: TGTGCCAGCAGCAAAGGGACCCATCGCTCCTACGAGCAGTACTTC
d_call: -; clone_size: -; v_call: TRBV28; j_call: TRBJ1-2; cdr3_aa: CASSLRAYGYTF; cdr3_nt: TGTGCCAGCAGTTTACGGGCCTATGGCTACACCTTC
d_call: TRBD1; clone_size: -; v_call: TRBV6-5; j_call: TRBJ2-2; cdr3_aa: CASRTGTGNTGELFF; cdr3_nt: TGTGCCAGCAGAACCGGGACAGGCAACACCGGGGAGCTGTTTTTT
d_call: -; clone_size: -; v_call: TRBV28; j_call: TRBJ1-4; cdr3_aa: CATSDTGGATNEKLFF; cdr3_nt: TGTGCCACTTCCGACACCGGGGGAGCAACTAATGAAAAACTGTTTTTT
d_call: -; clone_size: -; v_call: TRBV11-3; j_call: TRBJ2-7; cdr3_aa: CASSRSGKPYEQYF; cdr3_nt: TGTGCCAGCAGCCGGAGTGGCAAGCCTTACGAGCAGTACTTC
d_call: -; clone_size: -; v_call: TRBV27; j_call: TRBJ2-5; cdr3_aa: CASRTHQVSKETQYF; cdr3_nt: TGTGCCAGCAGAACCCACCAGGTGTCCAAAGAGACCCAGTACTTC
d_call: -; clone_size: once; v_call: TRBV28; j_call: TRBJ1-2; cdr3_aa: CASSLLRDGRGNYGYTF; cdr3_nt: TGTGCCAGCAGTTTATTACGAGACGGACGGGGTAACTATGGCTACACCTTC
d_call: -; clone_size: -; v_call: TRBV11-3; j_call: TRBJ2-7; cdr3_aa: CASSLEGVEQYF; cdr3_nt: TGTGCCAGCAGCCTGGAGGGGGTCGAGCAGTACTTC
d_call: -; clone_size: -; v_call: TRBV21-1; j_call: TRBJ2-1; cdr3_aa: CARVFSGRCSWGRNEQFF; cdr3_nt: TGTGCCAGGGTATTTAGCGGGAGGTGTTCATGGGGGAGGAATGAGCAGTTCTTC
d_call: -; clone_size: -; v_call: TRBV5-1; j_call: TRBJ2-1; cdr3_aa: CASSLAQGPPYNEQFF; cdr3_nt: TGCGCCAGCAGCTTGGCCCAGGGTCCCCCCTACAATGAGCAGTTCTTC
d_call: -; clone_size: -; v_call: TRBV3-1/TRBV3-2; j_call: TRBJ1-3; cdr3_aa: CASSGLVGNTIYF; cdr3_nt: TGTGCCAGCAGCGGCTTGGTCGGAAACACCATATATTTT
d_call: TRBD2; clone_size: -; v_call: TRBV3-1/TRBV3-2; j_call: TRBJ2-5; cdr3_aa: CASSPRAGDHETQYF; cdr3_nt: TGTGCCAGCAGCCCCCGAGCGGGGGATCATGAGACCCAGTACTTC
d_call: -; clone_size: -; v_call: TRBV6-5; j_call: TRBJ1-1; cdr3_aa: CASSGGGLGGVEAFF; cdr3_nt: TGTGCCAGCAGCGGCGGCGGGCTCGGAGGTGTTGAAGCTTTCTTT
d_call: TRBD2; clone_size: -; v_call: TRBV5-8; j_call: TRBJ2-5; cdr3_aa: CASSLEGSGSGEETQYF; cdr3_nt: TGTGCCAGCAGCTTGGAGGGTAGCGGGAGCGGCGAAGAGACCCAGTACTTC
d_call: TRBD2; clone_size: -; v_call: TRBV9; j_call: TRBJ2-1; cdr3_aa: CASSAGLAGGTEQFF; cdr3_nt: TGTGCCAGCAGCGCCGGACTAGCGGGAGGGACTGAGCAGTTCTTC
d_call: TRBD2; clone_size: few; v_call: TRBV5-8; j_call: TRBJ2-2; cdr3_aa: CASSYRTSGIGGELFF; cdr3_nt: TGTGCCAGCAGCTATCGAACTAGCGGGATAGGCGGGGAGCTGTTTTTT
d_call: -; clone_size: -; v_call: TRBV5-1; j_call: TRBJ2-7; cdr3_aa: CASSLVSGTVYEQYF; cdr3_nt: TGCGCCAGCAGCTTGGTATCAGGGACGGTGTACGAGCAGTACTTC
d_call: -; clone_size: -; v_call: TRBV7-3; j_call: TRBJ2-7; cdr3_aa: CASSLRGGGSSYEQYF; cdr3_nt: TGTGCCAGCAGCTTAAGAGGGGGTGGGAGCTCCTACGAGCAGTACTTC
d_call: -; clone_size: -; v_call: TRBV7-2; j_call: TRBJ1-6; cdr3_aa: CASSIEAGGAGSPLHF; cdr3_nt: TGTGCCAGCAGTATTGAGGCGGGAGGGGCAGGGTCACCCCTCCACTTT
d_call: -; clone_size: once; v_call: TRBV6-4; j_call: TRBJ1-5; cdr3_aa: CASSDTDVGFNQPQHF; cdr3_nt: TGTGCCAGCAGTGACACGGACGTTGGCTTCAATCAGCCCCAGCATTTT
d_call: -; clone_size: few; v_call: TRBV28; j_call: TRBJ2-7; cdr3_aa: CASRRPGQISYEQYF; cdr3_nt: TGTGCCAGCAGACGCCCGGGACAAATTTCCTACGAGCAGTACTTC
d_call: TRBD2; clone_size: -; v_call: TRBV3-1/TRBV3-2; j_call: TRBJ2-3; cdr3_aa: CASSVTSGGFSTDTQYF; cdr3_nt: TGTGCCAGCAGCGTGACTAGCGGGGGGTTTAGCACAGATACGCAGTATTTT
d_call: -; clone_size: once; v_call: TRBV27; j_call: TRBJ1-2; cdr3_aa: CASSLNSANYGYTF; cdr3_nt: TGTGCCAGCAGTTTAAACAGCGCTAACTATGGCTACACCTTC
d_call: -; clone_size: -; v_call: TRBV11-2; j_call: TRBJ2-1; cdr3_aa: CASSLSTAVNEQFF; cdr3_nt: TGTGCCAGCAGCTTATCGACTGCCGTCAATGAGCAGTTCTTC
d_call: -; clone_size: -; v_call: TRBV10-3; j_call: TRBJ1-2; cdr3_aa: CASLRQDYGYTF; cdr3_nt: TGTGCCTCACTGAGACAGGACTATGGCTACACCTTC
d_call: -; clone_size: -; v_call: TRBV10-1; j_call: TRBJ1-5; cdr3_aa: CAGYRARAAQPQHF; cdr3_nt: TGCGCCGGCTACCGGGCTCGAGCCGCTCAGCCCCAGCATTTT
d_call: TRBD1; clone_size: -; v_call: TRBV9; j_call: TRBJ2-3; cdr3_aa: CASRESRQGACTDTQYF; cdr3_nt: TGTGCCAGCAGAGAAAGTAGACAGGGGGCCTGTACAGATACGCAGTATTTT
d_call: -; clone_size: -; v_call: TRBV6-5; j_call: TRBJ2-2; cdr3_aa: CASKETGTNTGELFF; cdr3_nt: TGTGCCAGCAAAGAAACCGGGACTAACACCGGGGAGCTGTTTTTT
d_call: TRBD1; clone_size: -; v_call: TRBV18; j_call: TRBJ1-2; cdr3_aa: CASSPRQGDGYTF; cdr3_nt: TGTGCCAGCTCACCAAGGCAGGGGGACGGCTACACCTTC
d_call: -; clone_size: -; v_call: TRBV3-1/TRBV3-2; j_call: TRBJ1-1; cdr3_aa: CASSQTSRNRVGTEAFF; cdr3_nt: TGTGCCAGCAGCCAAACGTCACGAAACAGGGTTGGCACTGAAGCTTTCTTT
d_call: TRBD2; clone_size: -; v_call: TRBV4-1; j_call: TRBJ2-2; cdr3_aa: CASSQAKVGGRTGELFF; cdr3_nt: TGCGCCAGCAGCCAAGCCAAGGTCGGCGGGAGGACCGGGGAGCTGTTTTTT
d_call: -; clone_size: -; v_call: TRBV19; j_call: TRBJ2-2; cdr3_aa: CASSVSRSETGELFF; cdr3_nt: TGTGCCAGTAGTGTCTCTAGGTCAGAGACCGGGGAGCTGTTTTTT
d_call: -; clone_size: -; v_call: TRBV6-5; j_call: TRBJ1-1; cdr3_aa: CASSSTGFNTEAFF; cdr3_nt: TGTGCCAGCAGTTCCACAGGGTTCAACACTGAAGCTTTCTTT
d_call: -; clone_size: -; v_call: TRBV7-9; j_call: TRBJ2-7; cdr3_aa: CASSLMGNEQYF; cdr3_nt: TGTGCCAGCAGCTTAATGGGCAACGAGCAGTACTTC
d_call: -; clone_size: -; v_call: TRBV4-3; j_call: TRBJ2-3; cdr3_aa: CASSQRPGTDTQYF; cdr3_nt: TGCGCCAGCAGCCAACGGCCGGGCACAGATACGCAGTATTTT
d_call: -; clone_size: -; v_call: TRBV5-1; j_call: TRBJ2-5; cdr3_aa: CASSPPGPLGETQYF; cdr3_nt: TGCGCCAGCAGCCCCCCGGGACCCCTGGGGGAGACCCAGTACTTC
d_call: TRBD1; clone_size: -; v_call: TRBV6-5; j_call: TRBJ1-1; cdr3_aa: CASKRTGLYTEAFF; cdr3_nt: TGTGCCAGCAAAAGGACAGGGCTCTACACTGAAGCTTTCTTT
d_call: -; clone_size: -; v_call: TRBV7-3; j_call: TRBJ2-1; cdr3_aa: CASSASGTAYNEQFF; cdr3_nt: TGTGCCAGCAGCGCCTCCGGGACCGCCTACAATGAGCAGTTCTTC
d_call: -; clone_size: -; v_call: TRBV6-4; j_call: TRBJ2-3; cdr3_aa: CASSERLTDTQYF; cdr3_nt: TGTGCCAGCAGTGAGCGACTCACAGATACGCAGTATTTT
d_call: -; clone_size: -; v_call: TRBV28; j_call: TRBJ1-2; cdr3_aa: CASSFSSGGGGYGYTF; cdr3_nt: TGTGCCAGCAGTTTTTCCTCCGGGGGCGGGGGCTATGGCTACACCTTC
d_call: -; clone_size: -; v_call: TRBV5-1; j_call: TRBJ2-7; cdr3_aa: CASSLVGDGPSKQYF; cdr3_nt: TGCGCCAGCAGCTTGGTGGGGGACGGCCCCTCTAAGCAGTACTTC
d_call: -; clone_size: -; v_call: TRBV19; j_call: TRBJ1-2; cdr3_aa: CASSISPNYGYTF; cdr3_nt: TGTGCCAGTAGTATAAGTCCTAACTATGGCTACACCTTC
d_call: -; clone_size: -; v_call: TRBV3-1/TRBV3-2; j_call: TRBJ1-2; cdr3_aa: CASSQRGYYGYTF; cdr3_nt: TGTGCCAGCAGCCAACGGGGCTACTATGGCTACACCTTC
d_call: -; clone_size: -; v_call: TRBV9; j_call: TRBJ1-5; cdr3_aa: CASSAGGNQPQHF; cdr3_nt: TGTGCCAGCAGCGCAGGGGGCAATCAGCCCCAGCATTTT
d_call: -; clone_size: -; v_call: TRBV15; j_call: TRBJ2-7; cdr3_aa: CATSSRVSYEQYF; cdr3_nt: TGTGCCACCAGCAGCAGAGTTTCCTACGAGCAGTACTTC
d_call: -; clone_size: -; v_call: TRBV12-3/TRBV12-4; j_call: TRBJ1-2; cdr3_aa: CASSHGQYGYTF; cdr3_nt: TGTGCCAGCAGTCACGGACAGTATGGCTACACCTTC
d_call: -; clone_size: -; v_call: TRBV29-1; j_call: TRBJ1-2; cdr3_aa: CSAVTGANYGYTF; cdr3_nt: TGCAGCGCCGTGACAGGAGCTAACTATGGCTACACCTTC
d_call: -; clone_size: -; v_call: TRBV19; j_call: TRBJ1-5; cdr3_aa: CASSAGGSNQPQHF; cdr3_nt: TGTGCCAGTTCAGCGGGAGGCAGCAATCAGCCCCAGCATTTT
d_call: TRBD1; clone_size: -; v_call: TRBV28; j_call: TRBJ1-1; cdr3_aa: CASISGTGVGYTEAFF; cdr3_nt: TGTGCCAGCATTTCCGGGACAGGGGTTGGGTACACTGAAGCTTTCTTT